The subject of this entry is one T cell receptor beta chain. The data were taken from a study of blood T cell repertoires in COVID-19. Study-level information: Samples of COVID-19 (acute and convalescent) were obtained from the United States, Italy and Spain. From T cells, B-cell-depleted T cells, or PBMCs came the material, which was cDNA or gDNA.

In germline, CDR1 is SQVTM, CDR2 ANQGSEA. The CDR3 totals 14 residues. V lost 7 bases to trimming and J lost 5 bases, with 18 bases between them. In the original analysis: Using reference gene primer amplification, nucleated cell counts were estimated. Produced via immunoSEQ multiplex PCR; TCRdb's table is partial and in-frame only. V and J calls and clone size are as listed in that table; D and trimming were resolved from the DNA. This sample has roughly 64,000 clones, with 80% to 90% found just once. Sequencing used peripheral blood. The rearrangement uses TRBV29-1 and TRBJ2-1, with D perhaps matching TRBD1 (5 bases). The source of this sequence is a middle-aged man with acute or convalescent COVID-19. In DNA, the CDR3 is TGCAGCGCCCCAGGTATGTCAGGGAACAATGAGCAGTTCTTC. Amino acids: CSAPGMSGNNEQFF.